This T cell receptor beta chain originates from a study of early T cells in non-severe SARS-CoV-2 infection. Individual cDNA molecules received unique molecular identifiers during library preparation. In TCRdb, the 5' RACE reads were re-called with MiXCR into one record per CDR3 protein. The table records 60,000 to 65,000 distinct CDR3 sequences, roughly a tenth of them present only once. As concerns this clonotype: What it recognizes is unknown.

Looked up from germline, CDR1 is MDHEN and CDR2 is SYDVKM. The CDR3 has 16 amino acids. J gave up 3 bases and V 10 bases, and 16 bases lay outside the gene matches. General observations from the study: CD4 and private specificities were missed by VDJdb matching, which favored anti-spike CD8 responses.

What was sequenced was whole blood. The chain links TRBV28 to TRBJ1-1; 8 bases agree with TRBD1. The clonotype originates from an adult who was a healthcare worker with PCR-confirmed SARS-CoV-2 infection or an uninfected control (not recorded which). The CDR3 bases are TGTGCCACCAAAAGACTACACTCGACAGGGGACACTGAAGCTTTCTTT. This encodes CATKRLHSTGDTEAFF.